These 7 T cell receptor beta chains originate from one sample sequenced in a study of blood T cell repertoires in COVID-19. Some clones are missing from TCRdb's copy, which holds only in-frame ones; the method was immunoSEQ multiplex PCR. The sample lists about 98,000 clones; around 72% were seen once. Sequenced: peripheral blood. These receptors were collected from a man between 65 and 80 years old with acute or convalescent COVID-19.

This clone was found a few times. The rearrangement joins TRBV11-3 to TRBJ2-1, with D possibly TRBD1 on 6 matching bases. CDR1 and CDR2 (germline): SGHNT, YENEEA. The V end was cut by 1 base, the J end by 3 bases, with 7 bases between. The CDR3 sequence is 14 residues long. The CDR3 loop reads CASSLAQGYNEQFF. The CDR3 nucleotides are TGTGCCAGCAGCTTAGCACAGGGCTACAATGAGCAGTTCTTC.

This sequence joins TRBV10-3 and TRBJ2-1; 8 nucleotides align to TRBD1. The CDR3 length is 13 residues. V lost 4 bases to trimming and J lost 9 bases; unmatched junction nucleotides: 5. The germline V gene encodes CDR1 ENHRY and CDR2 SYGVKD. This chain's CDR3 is CAISGPTGAEQFF. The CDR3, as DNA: TGTGCCATCAGTGGGCCGACAGGGGCTGAGCAGTTCTTC.

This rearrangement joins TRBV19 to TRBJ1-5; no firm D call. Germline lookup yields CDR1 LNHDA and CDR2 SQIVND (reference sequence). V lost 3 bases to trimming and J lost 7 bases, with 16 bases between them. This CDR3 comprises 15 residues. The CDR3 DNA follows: TGTGCCAGTAGTATGTCCCAGAACCAGGCCCAGCCCCAGCATTTT. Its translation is CASSMSQNQAQPQHF.

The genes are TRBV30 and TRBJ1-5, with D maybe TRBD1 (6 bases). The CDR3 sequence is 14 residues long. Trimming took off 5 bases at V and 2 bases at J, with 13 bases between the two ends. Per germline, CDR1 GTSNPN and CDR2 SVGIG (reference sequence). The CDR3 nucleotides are TGTGCCTGGGGGGTTGGGGGCCGCAATCAGCCCCAGCATTTT. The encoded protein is CAWGVGGRNQPQHF. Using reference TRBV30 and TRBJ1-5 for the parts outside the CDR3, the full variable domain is SQTIHQWPATLVQPVGSPLSLECTVEGTSNPNLYWYRQAAGRGLQLLFYSVGIGQISSEVPQNLSASRPQDRQFILSSKKLLLSDSGFYLCAWGVGGRNQPQHFGDGTRLSIL.

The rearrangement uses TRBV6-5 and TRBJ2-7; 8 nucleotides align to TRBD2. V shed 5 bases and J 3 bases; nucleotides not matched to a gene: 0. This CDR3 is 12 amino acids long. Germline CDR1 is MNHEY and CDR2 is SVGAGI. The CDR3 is CASSRGGYEQYF. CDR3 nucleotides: TGTGCCAGCAGTCGGGGGGGCTACGAGCAGTACTTC.

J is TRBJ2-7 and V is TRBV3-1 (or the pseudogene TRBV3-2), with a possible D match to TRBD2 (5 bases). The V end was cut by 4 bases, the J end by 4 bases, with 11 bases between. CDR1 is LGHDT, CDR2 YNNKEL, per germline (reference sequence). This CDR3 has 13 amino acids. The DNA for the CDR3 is TGTGCCAGCAGCCCCACTAGTCTATACGAGCAGTACTTC. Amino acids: CASSPTSLYEQYF.

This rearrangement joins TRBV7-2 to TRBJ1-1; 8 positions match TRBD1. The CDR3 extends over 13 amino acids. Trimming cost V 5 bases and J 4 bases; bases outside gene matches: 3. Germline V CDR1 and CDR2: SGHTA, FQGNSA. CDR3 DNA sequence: TGTGCCAGCAGCCCGGACAGGGTCACTGAAGCTTTCTTT. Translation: CASSPDRVTEAFF.